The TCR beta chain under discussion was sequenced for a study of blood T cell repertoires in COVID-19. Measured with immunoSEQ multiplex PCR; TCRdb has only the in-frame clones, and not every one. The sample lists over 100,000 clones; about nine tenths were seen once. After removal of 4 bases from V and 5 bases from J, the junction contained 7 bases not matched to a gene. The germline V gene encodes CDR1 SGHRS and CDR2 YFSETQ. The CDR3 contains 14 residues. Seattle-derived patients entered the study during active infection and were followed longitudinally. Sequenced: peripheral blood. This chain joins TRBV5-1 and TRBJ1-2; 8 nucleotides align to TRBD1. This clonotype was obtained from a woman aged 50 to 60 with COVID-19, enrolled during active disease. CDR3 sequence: CASSRLQGEYGYTF. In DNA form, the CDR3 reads TGCGCCAGCAGCCGCCTACAGGGGGAATATGGCTACACCTTC.